This TCR beta chain was retrieved from a study of CD8 T cells in ankylosing spondylitis. TCRdb recomputed calls from the 5' RACE reads with MiXCR, one row per CDR3 protein. This table has fewer than 200,000 distinct CDR3 sequences, around 18% appearing once. In this sample, this clonotype turned up a few times. Its target is not known. Study observations and caveats: Earlier authors reported some of these motif variants in reactive arthritis synovial fluid and blood. Apparently characteristic of ankylosing spondylitis blood was a TCR beta motif (eight highly homologous variants).

The V gene's germline CDR1 is SGHKS and CDR2 YYEKEE (reference sequence). The CDR3 runs to 12 residues. Germline trimming cut 6 bases from V and 8 bases from J; bases unmatched to any gene: 7. The chain is built from TRBV5-5 and TRBJ1-2; 7 bases align to TRBD1. The TCR comes from a male donor with ankylosing spondylitis or in good health (not recorded which). Material for sequencing was blood, either unsorted or a sorted T cell fraction (not recorded which). As DNA, the CDR3 is TGTGCCAGCAACCAACAGGGGTACGGCTACACCTTC. Translated, it gives CASNQQGYGYTF.